This T cell receptor beta chain was profiled in a study of blood T cell repertoires in COVID-19. Clones were sequenced by immunoSEQ multiplex PCR, and TCRdb holds only the in-frame ones, with some missing. This table has 90,000 to 100,000 clones, about 85% appearing once. This clone was seen more than once but under ten times. An end of the junction does not agree with germline; a read error may underlie this. Source material: peripheral blood. This sequence was found in a man older than 75 with acute or convalescent COVID-19.

This CDR3 reads CASSLQAGSSEQFF. CDR3 in DNA: TGTGCTAGCAGCCTCCAGGCAGGGTCGAGTGAGCAGTTCTTC. This chain links TRBV7-7 with TRBJ2-1; TRBD1 is a possible D gene (5 bases). This CDR3 has 14 amino acids. Germline assignment: CDR1 SSHAT and CDR2 FNYEAQ (reference sequence). Full variable domain (missing parts from reference TRBV7-7 and TRBJ2-1): GAGVSQSPRYKVTKRGQDVTLRCDPISSHATLYWYQQALGQGPEFLTYFNYEAQPDKSGLPSDRFSAERPEGSISTLTIQRTEQRDSAMYRCASSLQAGSSEQFFGPGTRLTVL.